These T cell receptor beta chains were read from a single sample in a study of blood T cell repertoires in COVID-19. Measured with immunoSEQ multiplex PCR; TCRdb has only the in-frame clones, and not every one. The data contain approximately 210,000 clones, roughly 92% of them singletons. The sample taken for sequencing was peripheral blood. The receptors were gathered from a man aged 30-40 years with COVID-19, enrolled during active disease. Each CDR3 is given with its conserved first and last residue.

j_call v_call cdr3_aa
TRBJ1-2 TRBV6-5 CASSNYRGIYGYTF
TRBJ2-3 TRBV6-5 CASSPGTSKDTQYF
TRBJ1-1 TRBV20-1 CSPSGRGVNTEAFF
TRBJ1-4 TRBV5-1 CASRRTAGTNEKLFF
TRBJ1-2 TRBV5-6 CASSGAGGAGYGYTF
TRBJ1-1 TRBV3-1/TRBV3-2 CASSQDFRNTEAFF
TRBJ1-1 TRBV2 CASSEAGGRTEAFF
TRBJ1-2 TRBV5-1 CASSLDTTGGYGYTF
TRBJ1-2 TRBV5-1 CASSPERGLNYGYTF
TRBJ2-3 TRBV19 CASSPRGPLGTDTQYF
TRBJ1-5 TRBV9 CASSVDGGGGQPQHF
TRBJ1-5 TRBV6-1 CASSEMSGQLNQPQHF
TRBJ1-2 TRBV27 CASSWDRAYGYTF
TRBJ2-7 TRBV2 CASDQRGSSYEQYF
TRBJ2-1 TRBV14 CASSPPGLNYNEQFF
TRBJ2-7 TRBV9 CASSVGGGPYEQYF
TRBJ1-1 TRBV7-2 CASSLVGALNTEAFF
TRBJ1-2 TRBV13 CASSVTRPSYGYTF
TRBJ2-3 TRBV5-1 CASSTGGIRTDTQYF
TRBJ1-2 TRBV4-2 CASSHVEEGGYTF
TRBJ1-6 TRBV3-1/TRBV3-2 CASSLAPGAGGSPLHF
TRBJ2-5 TRBV30 CAWSVLASMETQYF
TRBJ2-5 TRBV3-1/TRBV3-2 CASSQIFGETQYF
TRBJ2-1 TRBV6-4 CASSVAGGHNEQFF
TRBJ1-2 TRBV19 CASTQTATNYGYTF
TRBJ2-5 TRBV6-6 CASSRGGGTVETQYF
TRBJ2-1 TRBV5-1 CASSLTGGSYNEQFF